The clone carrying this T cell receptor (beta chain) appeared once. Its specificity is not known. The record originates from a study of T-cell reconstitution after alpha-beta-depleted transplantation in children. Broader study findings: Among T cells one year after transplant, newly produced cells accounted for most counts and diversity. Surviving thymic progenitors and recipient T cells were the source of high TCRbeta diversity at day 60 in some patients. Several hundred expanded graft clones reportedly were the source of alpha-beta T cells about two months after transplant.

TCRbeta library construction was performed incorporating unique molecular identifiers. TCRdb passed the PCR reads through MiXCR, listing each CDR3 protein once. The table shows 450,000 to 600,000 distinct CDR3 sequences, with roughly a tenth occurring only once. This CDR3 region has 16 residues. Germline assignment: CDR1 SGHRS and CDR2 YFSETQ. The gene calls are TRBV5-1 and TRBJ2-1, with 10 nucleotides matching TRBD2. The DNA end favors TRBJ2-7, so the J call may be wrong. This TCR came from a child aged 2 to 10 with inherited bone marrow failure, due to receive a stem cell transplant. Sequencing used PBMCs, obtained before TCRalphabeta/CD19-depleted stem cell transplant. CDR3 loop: CASSLDRTSGYNEQYF. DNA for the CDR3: TGCGCCAGCAGCTTGGATCGGACTAGCGGTTACAATGAGCAGTACTTC.